This T cell receptor (beta chain) was retrieved from a study of blood T cell repertoires in COVID-19. CDR1 and CDR2 (germline): LNHDA, SQIVND (reference sequence). The length of the CDR3 is 13 residues. The ends lost 4 bases at V and 3 bases at J; junction bases unmatched: 1. Measured with immunoSEQ multiplex PCR; TCRdb has only the in-frame clones, and not every one. The sample shows under 300,000 clones, about 88% of them seen only once. In the case of this clone: Distinct nucleotide sequences in the sample also encode this CDR3.

This chain uses TRBV19 with TRBJ2-3; TRBD2 matches at 7 bases. Source material: peripheral blood. The TCR was taken from a woman in her thirties or forties who had recovered from COVID-19. CDR3 region: CASSSGGTDTQYF. The CDR3 DNA reads as TGTGCCAGTAGTAGCGGGGGAACAGATACGCAGTATTTT.